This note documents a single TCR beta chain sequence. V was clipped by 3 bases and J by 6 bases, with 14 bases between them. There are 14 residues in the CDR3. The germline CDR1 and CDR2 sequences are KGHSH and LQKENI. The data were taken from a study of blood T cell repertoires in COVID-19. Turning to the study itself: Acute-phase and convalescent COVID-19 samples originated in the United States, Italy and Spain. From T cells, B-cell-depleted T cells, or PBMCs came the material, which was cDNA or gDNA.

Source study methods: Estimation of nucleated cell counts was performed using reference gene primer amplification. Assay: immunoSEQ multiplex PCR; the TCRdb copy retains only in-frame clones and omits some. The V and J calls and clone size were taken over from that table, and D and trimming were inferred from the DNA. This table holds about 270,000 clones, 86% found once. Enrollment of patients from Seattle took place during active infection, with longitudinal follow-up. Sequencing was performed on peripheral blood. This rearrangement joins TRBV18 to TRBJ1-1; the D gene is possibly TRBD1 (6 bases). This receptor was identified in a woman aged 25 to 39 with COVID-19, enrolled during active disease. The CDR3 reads CASSPIGGLAEAFF. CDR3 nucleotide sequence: TGTGCCAGCTCACCCATCGGGGGGCTCGCTGAAGCTTTCTTT.